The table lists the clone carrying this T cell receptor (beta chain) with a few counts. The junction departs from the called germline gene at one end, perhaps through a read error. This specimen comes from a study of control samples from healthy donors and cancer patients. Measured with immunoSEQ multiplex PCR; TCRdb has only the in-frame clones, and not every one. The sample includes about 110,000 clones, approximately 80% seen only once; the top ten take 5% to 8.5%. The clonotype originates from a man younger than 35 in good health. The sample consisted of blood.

CDR3 nucleotides: TGCGCCAGCCGTGACTCTGCAACTAATGAAAAACTGTTTTTT. Its protein is CASRDSATNEKLFF. The chain joins TRBV10-2 to TRBJ1-4; the D is unclear. Germline V gene data show CDR1 as WSHSY and CDR2 as SAAADI. This CDR3 comprises 14 residues.